Presented here are 25 T cell receptor beta chains from one specimen sequenced in a study of shared clonotypes between healthy human individuals. This table comes from immunoSEQ multiplex PCR, and its TCRdb copy is limited to in-frame clones, with some not included. The table includes approximately 100,000 clones, roughly 70% detected once. What was sequenced was memory CD8+ T cells sorted from blood. Specified subset: CD45RO+ cells pooled with CCR7-negative TemRA cells. These receptors were collected from a woman aged 30 to 39 in good health.

The V call is TRBV9, the J call TRBJ2-1; no definite D call. The CDR3 runs to 13 residues. The V end lost 2 bases, the J end lost 10 bases, and 13 bases lay between the germline ends. Germline V gives CDR1 SGDLS, CDR2 YYNGEE. CDR3 nucleotide sequence: TGTGCCAGCAGCGTGAGGCCAGGTTTGGAGCAGTTCTTC. Protein: CASSVRPGLEQFF.

This rearrangement joins TRBV30 to TRBJ2-7, with D possibly called TRBD1 or TRBD2 (5 bases each). The V gene lost 0 bases and the J gene lost 4 bases, with 13 bases spanning the gap. This CDR3 contains 14 residues. The germline V gene has CDR1 GTSNPN and CDR2 SVGIG (reference sequence). The CDR3 DNA reads TGTGCCTGGAGTGTGCGAGGGGCCTTATACGAGCAGTACTTC. Translated, it gives CAWSVRGALYEQYF.

The chain uses TRBV2 and TRBJ1-1; TRBD1 agrees at 11 bases. V trimming: 6 bases; J trimming: 5 bases; junction bases outside the gene matches: 14. The V gene's germline CDR1 is SNHLY and CDR2 FYNNEI. This CDR3 spans 17 amino acids. CDR3 nucleotides: TGTGCCAGCAGGGCGGGGACAGGGGGAGAAGTGTGGACTGAAGCTTTCTTT. Protein sequence: CASRAGTGGEVWTEAFF.

The chain uses TRBV2 and TRBJ2-7; D is unclear. Germline CDR1 SNHLY, CDR2 FYNNEI. V was pared by 2 bases and J by 1 base, with 6 bases between. This CDR3 contains 13 residues. The CDR3 region is CASSEMVSYEQYF. The CDR3 DNA reads TGTGCCAGCAGTGAAATGGTTTCCTACGAGCAGTACTTC.

J is TRBJ2-5 and V is TRBV5-1, with TRBD1 matching over 11 bases. Germline V CDR1 and CDR2: SGHRS, YFSETQ. The CDR3 extends over 18 amino acids. V lost 1 base to trimming and J lost 0 bases; unmatched junction nucleotides: 8. In DNA form, the CDR3 reads TGCGCCAGCAGCTTGAGGGACAGGGGGTTTTGGTACCAAGAGACCCAGTACTTC. Amino acids: CASSLRDRGFWYQETQYF.

The rearrangement joins TRBV6-1 to TRBJ2-7; D unclear. V was clipped by 2 bases and J by 5 bases, with 10 bases between them. Germline V gene sequence: CDR1 MNHNS, CDR2 SASEGT. The CDR3 consists of 13 residues. CDR3 in DNA: TGTGCCAGCAGTGAAATCGGTTGGGACGAGCAGTACTTC. As protein: CASSEIGWDEQYF.

This clone was recorded once. V is TRBV28 and J is TRBJ2-3; D remains ambiguous. Germline V lookup: CDR1 MDHEN, CDR2 SYDVKM. Trimming removed 6 bases from V and 2 bases from J, with 12 bases in between. The CDR3 is 14 residues long. The CDR3 sequence is CASSDQQNTDTQYF. The CDR3 region has the DNA TGTGCCAGCAGCGACCAACAGAACACAGATACGCAGTATTTT.

The chain couples TRBV7-6 to TRBJ2-7; no clear D. The germline V gene encodes CDR1 SGHVS and CDR2 FNYEAQ. V gave up 3 bases and J gave up 6 bases, with 18 bases separating them. The CDR3 covers 15 residues. The CDR3 bases are TGTGCCAGCAGCTTGATGAAAGCGCCGACCAGCGAGCAGTACTTC. Encoded protein: CASSLMKAPTSEQYF.

This clone was picked up one time. The gene calls are TRBV13 and TRBJ1-5; maybe TRBD1 (6 bases). CDR1 PRHDT and CDR2 FYEKMQ come from the germline V gene (reference sequence). V was trimmed by 3 bases and J by 2 bases, leaving 8 bases between them. The CDR3 is made up of 14 amino acids. CDR3 residues: CASSFGQRNQPQHF. CDR3 nucleotides: TGTGCCAGCAGCTTTGGACAGCGCAATCAGCCCCAGCATTTT.

This clone came up a few times. The DNA of the CDR3 is TGTGCCAGCAGCTCCGGGACAGGGGGTCGCGAGCAGTACTTC. The encoded protein is CASSSGTGGREQYF. The J gene is TRBJ2-7, the V gene TRBV7-9, with 11 bases matching TRBD1. From germline, CDR1 is SEHNR and CDR2 FQNEAQ (reference sequence). J lost 6 bases, V lost 4 bases, and 5 bases had no gene match. CDR3 length: 14 amino acids. The whole variable domain, remainder taken from reference TRBV7-9 and TRBJ2-7, is DTGVSQNPRHKITKRGQNVTFRCDPISEHNRLYWYRQTLGQGPEFLTYFQNEAQLEKSRLLSDRFSAERPKGSFSTLEIQRTEQGDSAMYLCASSSGTGGREQYFGPGTRLTVT.

CDR3 coding DNA: TGTGCCAGCAGCTCCCGATTAGGGGGCCCCAAAAACATTCAGTACTTC. Protein sequence: CASSSRLGGPKNIQYF. This chain uses TRBV11-2 with TRBJ2-4; 7 bases are shared with TRBD1. The CDR3 length is 16 residues. Per the germline V gene, CDR1 is SGHAT and CDR2 is FQNNGV. The ends lost 4 bases at V and 2 bases at J; junction bases unmatched: 8.

The genes are TRBV5-1 and TRBJ2-7; D uncertain. CDR1 and CDR2 from the germline V gene are SGHRS and YFSETQ. The length of the CDR3 is 12 residues. V lost 0 bases, J lost 7 bases, and 8 bases lay in between. The CDR3 sequence is CASSLVGGEQYF. The CDR3 region has the DNA TGCGCCAGCAGCTTGGTAGGTGGGGAGCAGTACTTC. Full variable domain (outside the CDR3, taken from reference TRBV5-1 and TRBJ2-7): KAGVTQTPRYLIKTRGQQVTLSCSPISGHRSVSWYQQTPGQGLQFLFEYFSETQRNKGNFPGRFSGRQFSNSRSEMNVSTLELGDSALYLCASSLVGGEQYFGPGTRLTVT.

The CDR3 spells CASSHPGGREQFF. DNA of the CDR3: TGTGCCAGTAGTCATCCGGGAGGGCGTGAGCAGTTCTTC. V gene TRBV19 combines with J gene TRBJ2-1; TRBD2 matches at 8 bases. The germline gives CDR1 LNHDA, CDR2 SQIVND (reference sequence). Trimming cost V 5 bases and J 9 bases; bases outside gene matches: 6. The CDR3 loop spans 13 amino acids. The whole variable domain, filled in from reference TRBV19 and TRBJ2-1, reads DGGITQSPKYLFRKEGQNVTLSCEQNLNHDAMYWYRQDPGQGLRLIYYSQIVNDFQKGDIAEGYSVSREKKESFPLTVTSAQKNPTAFYLCASSHPGGREQFFGPGTRLTVL.

The gene calls are TRBV6-1 and TRBJ2-7, with D perhaps TRBD1 (6 bases). The V gene's germline CDR1 is MNHNS and CDR2 SASEGT. The CDR3 sequence is 14 residues long. Trimming took off 6 bases at V and 6 bases at J, with 18 bases between the two ends. As DNA, the CDR3 is TGTGCCAGCAGCGACGATGGCCAGGGGAGCGAGCAGTACTTC. It codes for CASSDDGQGSEQYF.

The V call is TRBV11-2, the J call TRBJ2-7, with 7 bases identical to TRBD1. The CDR3 contains 15 residues. Germline CDR1 is SGHAT and CDR2 is FQNNGV. J lost 0 bases, V lost 5 bases, and 7 bases had no gene match. For the CDR3, the DNA is TGTGCCAGCAGCGCACAAGGACAGGTCTCCTACGAGCAGTACTTC. Its translation is CASSAQGQVSYEQYF.

This sequence joins TRBV9 and TRBJ2-2; 14 bases are a match to TRBD2. CDR1 SGDLS and CDR2 YYNGEE come from the germline V gene. CDR3 length equals 18 residues. Trimming at V came to 1 base and at J to 5 bases, leaving 7 bases not matched to a gene. Here the CDR3 reads CASSVTTSGRARTGELFF. In DNA, the CDR3 is TGTGCCAGCAGCGTAACGACTAGCGGGAGGGCCAGAACCGGGGAGCTGTTTTTT.

The chain employs TRBV5-1 and TRBJ2-1, with 13 bases that match TRBD2. This CDR3 contains 15 residues. V shed 3 bases and J 6 bases; nucleotides not matched to a gene: 3. Germline V gene lookup returns CDR1 SGHRS and CDR2 YFSETQ. CDR3 sequence: CASSSGLAGTNEQFF. In DNA form, the CDR3 reads TGCGCCAGCAGCTCGGGACTAGCGGGAACCAATGAGCAGTTCTTC.

Here the CDR3 DNA reads TGTGCCAGCAGCCAAGACGTGGGCAGGGTGGGAGAAAAACTGTTTTTT. Encoded protein: CASSQDVGRVGEKLFF. J is TRBJ1-4 and V is TRBV4-2, with TRBD1 as a possible D gene (5 bases). The germline V gene has CDR1 LGHNA and CDR2 YNFKEQ. The V end lost 0 bases, the J end lost 8 bases, and 16 bases lay between the germline ends. The CDR3 length is 16 residues.

The chain recombines TRBV5-6 with TRBJ2-1; the match to TRBD2 covers 7 bases. Trimming removed 4 bases from V and 8 bases from J; junction bases left unmatched: 9. From germline, CDR1 is SGHDT and CDR2 YYEEEE. This CDR3 is built from 14 residues. The CDR3 DNA reads TGTGCCAGCAGCGCCTGGACTAGTTCGTATGAGCAGTTCTTC. Encoded protein: CASSAWTSSYEQFF.

This clone was observed a few times. The chain employs TRBV4-1 and TRBJ2-3, with a possible D match to TRBD2 (6 bases). CDR1 is MGHRA and CDR2 is YSYEKL in the germline V gene. Between the trimmed V and J ends, which lost 0 bases and 4 bases, there was a span of 23 bases. The CDR3 runs 19 residues. CDR3 in amino acids: CASSQDLRPYGSYADTQYF. The CDR3 DNA follows: TGCGCCAGCAGCCAAGATCTTCGCCCTTACGGGAGCTACGCAGATACGCAGTATTTT.

The V gene is TRBV27, the J gene TRBJ2-7; D unclear. The CDR3 is 13 amino acids. Germline V gene lookup returns CDR1 MNHEY and CDR2 SMNVEV (reference sequence). V was pared by 7 bases and J by 5 bases, with 15 bases between. This chain's CDR3 is CASTPGPWHEQYF. The CDR3 DNA is TGTGCCAGCACCCCCGGGCCGTGGCACGAGCAGTACTTC.

The chain carries TRBV11-2 and TRBJ2-1; no clear D. Trimming stripped 8 bases from V and 7 bases from J, with 9 bases between. The CDR3 runs 11 residues. In germline, CDR1 is SGHAT, CDR2 FQNNGV. Here the CDR3 reads CASRGWNEQFF. In DNA, the CDR3 is TGTGCCAGCCGAGGTTGGAATGAGCAGTTCTTC. Supplemented by reference TRBV11-2 and TRBJ2-1, the full variable domain reads EAGVAQSPRYKIIEKRQSVAFWCNPISGHATLYWYQQILGQGPKLLIQFQNNGVVDDSQLPKDRFSAERLKGVDSTLKIQPAKLEDSAVYLCASRGWNEQFFGPGTRLTVL.

This clone has just one count. The rearrangement joins TRBV6-6 to TRBJ1-1; D is uncertain. In germline, CDR1 is MNHNY, CDR2 SVGAGI (reference sequence). This CDR3 has 13 amino acids. The V end was cut by 2 bases, the J end by 1 base, with 5 bases between. The CDR3 region has the DNA TGTGCCAGCAGTTACCTGTCGAACACTGAAGCTTTCTTT. Translating it yields CASSYLSNTEAFF.

The V gene is TRBV19, the J gene TRBJ2-7; 10 bases are a match to TRBD2. The CDR3 extends over 14 amino acids. Germline loops: CDR1 LNHDA, CDR2 SQIVND (reference sequence). V trimming: 3 bases; J trimming: 5 bases; junction bases outside the gene matches: 4. CDR3 amino acids: CASSILAGEDEQYF. CDR3 DNA: TGTGCCAGTAGTATTCTAGCGGGAGAGGACGAGCAGTACTTC.

V gene TRBV10-1 combines with J gene TRBJ2-2, with 8 nucleotides matching TRBD1. The junction had 7 bases not matched to a gene; V was cut back by 3 bases and J by 4 bases. The germline gives CDR1 WNHNN, CDR2 SYGVQD (reference sequence). The CDR3 consists of 16 residues. CDR3 bases: TGCGCCAGCAGTGATGTAGGACAGGGAGGCACCGGGGAGCTGTTTTTT. It specifies CASSDVGQGGTGELFF.